This is a list of T cell receptor beta chains from one sample in a study of chemoradiotherapy in HPV16-positive cancers. Sequencing used immunoSEQ multiplex PCR; TCRdb keeps in-frame clones, though not all of them. The table shows tens of thousands of clones, with around 94% occurring only once. The sample was taken from a patient who underwent chemoradiotherapy. The origin of the receptors is a human donor with HPV-associated anogenital cancer. Each CDR3 is given with its conserved first and last residue. The size of a clone is reported for some rows only, either as once, few or many, or as a class for expanded clones.

J,size,length,V,CDR3
TRBJ1-2,once,14,TRBV7-9,CASSWADANYGYTF
TRBJ1-6,NA,16,TRBV7-2,CASSSNGPRTNSPLHF
TRBJ1-1,NA,16,TRBV28,CASLTPAGRGNFEAFF
TRBJ2-2,NA,16,TRBV5-1,CASSLAGQRNTGELFF
TRBJ1-3,NA,12,TRBV5-1,CASSESGNTIYF
TRBJ1-1,NA,14,TRBV5-1,CASMRGDPGTEAFF
TRBJ2-7,NA,16,TRBV27,CASSYAGTESSYEQYF
TRBJ1-2,NA,17,TRBV28,CASSVGSGTGAHGGYTF
TRBJ2-2,NA,15,TRBV19,CASLFGTGGAGELFF
TRBJ1-6,NA,14,TRBV10-3,CAISGQENNSPLHF
TRBJ2-5,once,16,TRBV19,CASRGWGVKQRETQYF
TRBJ2-1,NA,16,TRBV30,CAWSVRGGGPYNEQFF
TRBJ2-7,few,16,TRBV5-1,CASSLGWTSRSYEQYF
TRBJ1-3,few,15,TRBV19,CASTPTGSSGNTIYF
TRBJ1-2,NA,11,TRBV29-1,CSTFRDRDGTF
TRBJ2-3,NA,16,TRBV2,CASSPWGTVSADTQYF
TRBJ2-3,NA,15,TRBV19,CASSIGSRVTDTQYF
TRBJ2-2,NA,15,TRBV5-6,CASSLGQGNTGELFF
TRBJ1-6,NA,15,TRBV2,CASSDLGENNSPLHF
TRBJ2-5,NA,14,TRBV5-1,CASSITGTQETQYF
TRBJ2-1,NA,14,TRBV7-3,CASSSSTLYNEQFF
TRBJ2-7,NA,15,TRBV15,CATSRLTGGYGEQYF
TRBJ2-7,NA,13,TRBV7-2,CASSFGGSYEQYF
TRBJ1-1,NA,15,TRBV5-1,CASSMMTGLNTEAFF
TRBJ2-1,NA,15,TRBV6-1,CASSEVAGGRGEQFF
TRBJ2-1,once,13,TRBV30,CAWSVGPYNEQFF
TRBJ2-7,NA,14,TRBV10-2,CASSPSGGVYEQYF
TRBJ2-1,NA,15,TRBV7-9,CASSWERGYYNEQFF
TRBJ2-3,NA,14,TRBV5-1,CASAPGLAGEAQYF
TRBJ2-1,NA,15,TRBV4-1,CASSQEATAEGEQFF
TRBJ2-5,NA,13,TRBV19,CASSILGEETQYF
TRBJ2-1,NA,15,TRBV5-1,CASSLWTSGSAGEFF
TRBJ2-7,NA,14,TRBV7-9,CASSGTGGPYEQYF
TRBJ2-2,few,15,TRBV7-2,CASSKRTTNTGELFF
TRBJ2-1,NA,17,TRBV10-3,CAISESWREAPYNEQFF
TRBJ2-7,NA,13,TRBV30,CAWSVNLVGGPRF
TRBJ1-4,NA,15,TRBV4-3,CASSQEATDPEQLFF
TRBJ2-3,NA,17,TRBV7-2,CASSLATSGGVTDTQYF
TRBJ1-1,once,14,TRBV19,CASSMNILNTEAFF
TRBJ2-1,NA,16,TRBV18,CASSLQGSQRPNEQFF
TRBJ1-2,few,13,TRBV5-1,CASSLAGQGGYTF
TRBJ2-7,NA,13,TRBV6-5,CASSRDRVGEQYF
TRBJ2-3,NA,15,TRBV27,CASSLRQGVRDTQYF
TRBJ2-2,NA,14,TRBV5-8,CASIRSRDTGELFF
TRBJ1-5,NA,13,TRBV30,CAWSFYANQPQHF